The rows below give T cell receptor beta chains drawn from one sample of a study of blood T cells in healthy people across ages. MiXCR, run by TCRdb on the 5' RACE reads, gives a single entry per CDR3 protein. Of approximately 960,000 distinct CDR3 sequences listed, 25% to 30% are singletons. The same specimen was also included in a second study, on T cells of mothers and their children.

Sequencing was done on a sample of blood. The receptors stem from a woman between 40 and 50 years old in good health. Both conserved end residues are part of each CDR3. Fields, in order: clone size, V gene, J gene, D gene, CDR3 protein, CDR3 DNA. A D gene is named only where the DNA matches it firmly. Clone size appears in some rows only: once, few, many, or a class for an expanded clone.

>-|TRBV27|TRBJ1-2|-
CASSLLPFPLDYGYTF
TGTGCCAGCAGTTTGTTGCCTTTTCCCCTAGACTATGGCTACACCTTC
>few|TRBV25-1|TRBJ2-1|TRBD1
CASSDPTGVGEQFF
TGTGCCAGCAGTGACCCGACAGGGGTGGGTGAGCAGTTCTTC
>few|TRBV18|TRBJ1-6|-
CASSPSPGNGSPLHF
TGTGCCAGCTCACCTTCCCCAGGGAACGGCTCACCCCTCCACTTT
>-|TRBV9|TRBJ2-2|-
CASSVGAVAYTGELFF
TGTGCCAGCAGCGTAGGGGCAGTTGCGTACACCGGGGAGCTGTTTTTT
>few|TRBV18|TRBJ2-7|TRBD2
CAGSPQTSGSSYEQYF
TGTGCCGGCTCACCACAAACTAGCGGGAGCTCCTACGAGCAGTACTTC
>few|TRBV4-1|TRBJ1-6|-
CASSPGGRTGSPLHF
TGCGCCAGCAGCCCTGGGGGCCGAACCGGATCACCCCTCCACTTT
>-|TRBV12-3/TRBV12-4|TRBJ2-1|-
CASIVGLTYNEQFF
TGTGCCAGCATCGTCGGCCTCACCTACAATGAGCAGTTCTTC
>-|TRBV19|TRBJ2-7|-
CASSIVDSIYEQYF
TGTGCCAGTAGTATAGTAGACAGCATCTACGAGCAGTACTTC
>-|TRBV6-1|TRBJ1-1|TRBD1
CATIQKTGMNTEAFF
TGTGCCACCATACAAAAGACAGGGATGAACACTGAAGCTTTCTTT
>-|TRBV20-1|TRBJ2-5|-
CSAREIRGDTRYF
TGCAGTGCTAGAGAGATCCGGGGGGACACCCGGTACTTC
>-|TRBV19|TRBJ2-1|-
CASWSVGNEQFF
TGTGCCAGTTGGAGCGTGGGCAATGAGCAGTTCTTC
>few|TRBV5-1|TRBJ1-2|-
CASSLVDGRIRGRGAYGYTF
TGCGCCAGCAGCTTGGTCGACGGACGGATCCGCGGCAGGGGCGCCTATGGCTACACCTTC
>few|TRBV5-1|TRBJ2-5|-
CASSSGSSTETQYF
TGCGCCAGCAGCTCCGGGTCCAGCACAGAGACCCAGTACTTC
>many|TRBV29-1|TRBJ1-1|-
CSVDRLNTEAFF
TGCAGCGTCGACAGGCTGAACACTGAAGCTTTCTTT
>few|TRBV25-1|TRBJ2-3|TRBD2
CASSESSGGAADTQYF
TGTGCCAGCAGTGAATCGAGCGGGGGGGCCGCAGATACGCAGTATTTT
>-|TRBV14|TRBJ2-7|TRBD1
CASSQDLGDRGSSYEQYF
TGTGCCAGCAGCCAAGATCTCGGGGACAGAGGGAGCTCCTACGAGCAGTACTTC
>-|TRBV7-2|TRBJ2-1|TRBD2
CASTLNRLADNEQFF
TGTGCCAGCACCCTAAATAGACTAGCCGACAATGAGCAGTTCTTC
>-|TRBV7-2|TRBJ1-4|-
CASSLMGGAEKLFF
TGTGCCAGCAGCCTGATGGGTGGGGCCGAAAAACTGTTTTTT
>-|TRBV3-1|TRBJ2-7|TRBD2
CASSQDLRTSGANEQYF
TGTGCCAGCAGCCAAGATCTACGGACTAGCGGGGCTAACGAGCAGTACTTC
>many|TRBV6-5|TRBJ2-7|-
CASSPQRGTTNYEQYF
TGTGCCAGCAGTCCCCAACGGGGGACGACGAACTACGAGCAGTACTTC
>-|TRBV20-1|TRBJ1-4|TRBD1
CSARVGQGAREKLFF
TGCAGTGCTAGAGTAGGACAGGGGGCGAGAGAAAAACTGTTTTTT
>many|TRBV7-3|TRBJ2-3|TRBD2
CASSLGLAPGTDTQYF
TGTGCCAGCAGCTTGGGACTAGCGCCAGGGACAGATACGCAGTATTTT
>many|TRBV29-1|TRBJ2-6|TRBD2
CSVEYGGSGANVLTF
TGCAGCGTTGAATACGGGGGGTCTGGGGCCAACGTCCTGACTTTC
>few|TRBV5-4|TRBJ1-1|-
CASSLDVLNTEAFF
TGTGCCAGCAGCTTGGACGTGCTTAACACTGAAGCTTTCTTT
>many|TRBV12-3/TRBV12-4|TRBJ1-1|-
CASSLHGGNTEAFF
TGTGCCAGCAGTTTACATGGGGGGAACACTGAAGCTTTCTTT
>-|TRBV5-4|TRBJ2-3|-
CASSLGGRRDTQYF
TGTGCCAGCAGCTTGGGCGGGCGTAGAGATACGCAGTATTTT
>-|TRBV4-3|TRBJ1-5|-
CASSQDYSLGGNQPQHF
TGCGCCAGCAGCCAAGACTATTCTCTCGGTGGCAATCAGCCCCAGCATTTT
>many|TRBV7-2|TRBJ1-2|-
CASSFQPTNYGYTF
TGTGCCAGCAGCTTCCAGCCTACTAACTATGGCTACACCTTC
>few|TRBV5-1|TRBJ1-5|TRBD1
CASSRQGLYSNQPQHF
TGCGCCAGCAGCCGACAGGGCCTCTATAGCAATCAGCCCCAGCATTTT
>-|TRBV28|TRBJ2-6|TRBD1
CASSTKDRDSGANVLTF
TGTGCCAGCAGCACTAAAGACAGGGACTCTGGGGCCAACGTCCTGACTTTC
>once|TRBV20-1|TRBJ1-6|-
CSVRIADPNSPLHF
TGCAGTGTTAGAATTGCGGACCCTAATTCACCCCTCCACTTT
>-|TRBV6-1|TRBJ2-6|-
CASSGDSGANVRTF
TGTGCCAGCAGTGGGGATTCTGGGGCCAACGTCCGGACTTTC
>few|TRBV10-3|TRBJ2-5|TRBD2
CAISSGTSGGGETQYF
TGTGCCATCAGCTCCGGGACTAGCGGGGGAGGCGAGACCCAGTACTTC
>few|TRBV28|TRBJ2-6|TRBD2
CASNPGGTGANVLTF
TGTGCCTCGAACCCGGGGGGGACTGGGGCCAACGTCCTGACTTTC
>-|TRBV30|TRBJ2-7|-
CAWSSGDYEQYF
TGTGCCTGGAGTAGTGGGGACTACGAGCAGTACTTC
>-|TRBV12-3/TRBV12-4|TRBJ1-5|-
CASSSRQSNQPQHF
TGTGCCAGCAGTTCCCGACAGAGCAATCAGCCCCAGCATTTT
>-|TRBV19|TRBJ1-2|-
CASNAPGTGSYGYTF
TGTGCCAGTAACGCCCCCGGTACGGGGAGCTATGGCTACACCTTC
>many|TRBV9|TRBJ2-3|-
CASSEVNTDTQYF
TGTGCCAGCAGCGAGGTGAACACAGATACGCAGTATTTT
>few|TRBV11-2|TRBJ2-1|-
CASSLGQFGSYNEQFF
TGTGCCAGCAGCTTAGGACAGTTCGGCTCCTACAATGAGCAGTTCTTC
>few|TRBV24-1|TRBJ1-5|-
CATSDNRAQPQHF
TGTGCCACCAGTGATAATAGGGCTCAGCCCCAGCATTTT
>-|TRBV7-8|TRBJ2-1|-
CASSIRGASYNEQFF
TGTGCCAGCAGCATCCGGGGGGCTTCGTACAATGAGCAGTTCTTC
>many|TRBV5-1|TRBJ2-7|-
CASSTEVNEQYF
TGCGCCAGCAGCACGGAAGTAAACGAGCAGTACTTC
>many|TRBV6-6|TRBJ2-7|TRBD1
CASTTGVEQYF
TGTGCCAGCACCACAGGGGTCGAGCAGTACTTC
>-|TRBV6-2/TRBV6-3|TRBJ2-1|TRBD1
CASSYLDRGNEQFF
TGTGCCAGCAGTTACTTGGACAGGGGGAATGAGCAGTTCTTC
>-|TRBV6-6|TRBJ2-1|-
CASAKAGSNEQFF
TGTGCCAGCGCGAAAGCGGGTTCTAATGAGCAGTTCTTC
>many|TRBV28|TRBJ1-4|-
CASSLFRAERNEKLFF
TGTGCCAGCAGTTTATTCAGGGCAGAGCGTAATGAAAAACTGTTTTTT
>few|TRBV9|TRBJ2-1|TRBD1
CASSGQGFHNEQFF
TGTGCCAGCAGCGGACAGGGGTTCCACAATGAGCAGTTCTTC
>few|TRBV7-3|TRBJ2-3|TRBD2
CASSSGLAGGPGTDTQYF
TGTGCCAGCAGCTCCGGACTAGCGGGGGGGCCGGGCACAGATACGCAGTATTTT